This entry concerns a single T cell receptor beta chain. Its antigen remains unknown. As to treatment: roughly ten-day PBMC culture with coronavirus spike peptide pools or control peptides (ViraFEST assay). The germline V gene has CDR1 MNHEY and CDR2 SMNVEV (reference sequence). This CDR3 spans 15 amino acids. Trimming cost V 7 bases and J 5 bases; bases outside gene matches: 8. The record originates from a study of vaccination and CD4 T cells after COVID-19. Study-level background: The interval from dose two to post-vaccine sampling had a median of about 66 days, and it ranged from 14 to 241. Overall study results and limits: In median terms, SARS-CoV-2-reactive clonotypes went from approximately 23 to 38, a nonsignificant rise.

CD4+ T cells that had been cultured provided DNA sequenced with the Oncomine TCR Beta short-read assay. TCRdb reprocessed the PCR reads with MiXCR, giving one entry per CDR3 protein. The repertoire holds roughly 20,000 distinct CDR3 sequences, around 38% seen once, with about 28% in the top ten. The V and J genes are TRBV27 and TRBJ2-2; TRBD1 aligns across 9 bases. This receptor was identified in a human donor who received a COVID-19 vaccine. This material consisted of CD4+ T cells from blood, cultured in vitro, taken before SARS-CoV-2 vaccination. The CDR3 loop reads CASTTGQGITGELFF. CDR3 DNA: TGTGCCAGCACCACGGGACAGGGTATAACCGGGGAGCTGTTTTTT.